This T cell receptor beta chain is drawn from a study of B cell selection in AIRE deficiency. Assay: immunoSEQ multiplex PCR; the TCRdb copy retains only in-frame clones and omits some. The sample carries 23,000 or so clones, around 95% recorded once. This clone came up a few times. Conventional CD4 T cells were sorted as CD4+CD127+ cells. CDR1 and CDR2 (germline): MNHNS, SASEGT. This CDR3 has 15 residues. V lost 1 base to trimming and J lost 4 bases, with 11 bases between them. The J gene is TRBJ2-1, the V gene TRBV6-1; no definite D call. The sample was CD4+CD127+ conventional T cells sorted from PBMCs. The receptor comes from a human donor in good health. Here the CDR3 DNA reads TGTGCCAGCAGTGAAGACCCAACCAATTACAATGAGCAGTTCTTC. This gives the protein CASSEDPTNYNEQFF.